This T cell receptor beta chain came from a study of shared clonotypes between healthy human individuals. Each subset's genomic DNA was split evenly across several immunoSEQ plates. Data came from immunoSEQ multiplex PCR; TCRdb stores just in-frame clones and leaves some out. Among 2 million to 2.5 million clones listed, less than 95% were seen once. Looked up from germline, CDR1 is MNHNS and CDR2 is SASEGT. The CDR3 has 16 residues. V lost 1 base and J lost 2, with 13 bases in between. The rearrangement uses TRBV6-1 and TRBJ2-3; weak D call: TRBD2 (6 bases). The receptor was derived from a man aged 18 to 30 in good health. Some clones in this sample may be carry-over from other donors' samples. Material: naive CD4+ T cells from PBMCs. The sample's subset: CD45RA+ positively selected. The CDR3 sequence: CASSEGPAGPTDTQYF. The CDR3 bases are TGTGCCAGCAGTGAAGGTCCGGCGGGGCCCACAGATACGCAGTATTTT.